This passage covers 18 T cell receptor beta chains from one sample sequenced in a study of blood T cell repertoires in COVID-19. Here immunoSEQ multiplex PCR was the method, and the copy in TCRdb shows in-frame clones only, minus some. The table shows about 320,000 clones, with more than 75% occurring only once. Sequenced material: peripheral blood. These receptors were obtained from a woman aged 50 to 60 with acute or convalescent COVID-19.

The J gene is TRBJ2-3, the V gene TRBV6-6, with 9 bases identical to TRBD2. Germline V gene sequence: CDR1 MNHNY, CDR2 SVGAGI (reference sequence). V was pared by 6 bases and J by 5 bases, with 12 bases of the junction left unmatched. The length of the CDR3 is 16 residues. The CDR3 DNA reads as TGTGCCAGCAGCCCTTATAGCGGGAGCGATGGAGATACGCAGTATTTT. Its translation is CASSPYSGSDGDTQYF.

The chain links TRBV7-8 to TRBJ2-3; tentative D call: TRBD2 (6 bases). From germline, CDR1 is SGHVS and CDR2 FQNEAQ. V lost 3 bases, J lost 2 bases, and 18 bases lay in between. The CDR3 runs to 17 residues. CDR3 bases: TGTGCCAGCAGCTTCTCCCGGGACTCTCCCCTCACAGATACGCAGTATTTT. Encoded protein: CASSFSRDSPLTDTQYF.

V is TRBV4-1 and J is TRBJ1-6; 8 bases map to TRBD1. The CDR3 is 15 residues long. The V gene's germline CDR1 is MGHRA and CDR2 YSYEKL. After removal of 1 base from V and 8 bases from J, the junction contained 4 bases not matched to a gene. This chain's CDR3 is CASSQGRQGYSPLHF. The CDR3 nucleotides read TGCGCCAGCAGCCAAGGGAGACAGGGGTATTCACCCCTCCACTTT.

The chain has TRBV12-5 and TRBJ2-2, with a possible D match to TRBD2 (6 bases). V gave up 0 bases and J gave up 4 bases, with 15 bases separating them. The CDR3 sequence is 17 residues long. Germline V CDR1 and CDR2: LGHNT, FRNRAP. DNA of the CDR3: TGTGCTAGTGGTTTGGTAATCGGGGGAGAGCGCACCGGGGAGCTGTTTTTT. This sequence encodes CASGLVIGGERTGELFF. The complete variable domain, with remaining parts taken from reference TRBV12-5 and TRBJ2-2, reads DARVTQTPRHKVTEMGQEVTMRCQPILGHNTVFWYRQTMMQGLELLAYFRNRAPLDDSGMPKDRFSAEMPDATLATLKIQPSEPRDSAVYFCASGLVIGGERTGELFFGEGSRLTVL.

This sequence joins TRBV4-3 and TRBJ2-3, with unresolved D. CDR1 and CDR2 (germline): LGHNA, YSLEER. This CDR3 spans 15 amino acids. V lost 0 bases to trimming and J lost 3 bases, with 10 bases between them. CDR3 protein: CASSQEVVRTDTQYF. The DNA of the CDR3 is TGCGCCAGCAGCCAAGAGGTCGTCAGGACAGATACGCAGTATTTT.

This sequence joins TRBV12-3 or TRBV12-4 and TRBJ2-5; D is unresolved. The CDR3 totals 13 residues. V was clipped by 3 bases and J by 1 base, with 6 bases between them. CDR3 nucleotides: TGTGCCAGCAGTTTGGAGATCCAAGAGACCCAGTACTTC. Translation: CASSLEIQETQYF.

Only one count was recorded for this clone. The chain joins TRBV28 to TRBJ2-7; 10 nucleotides align to TRBD1. Germline values: CDR1 MDHEN, CDR2 SYDVKM. This CDR3 is 15 amino acids long. J gave up 4 bases and V 4 bases, and 7 bases lay outside the gene matches. Here the CDR3 reads CASSSRDRGIYEQYF. Here the CDR3 DNA reads TGTGCCAGCAGTTCCCGGGACAGGGGTATTTACGAGCAGTACTTC.

The chain employs TRBV10-3 and TRBJ2-7; 11 positions match TRBD2. Germline CDR1 reads ENHRY; CDR2 reads SYGVKD. V was pared by 6 bases and J by 2 bases, with 6 bases of the junction left unmatched. The CDR3 is 15 amino acids. CDR3 nucleotides: TGTGCCATCAGGGAGGGACTAGCGGAACCCTACGAGCAGTACTTC. Translating gives CAIREGLAEPYEQYF.

This clone has only one observation. The chain carries TRBV2 and TRBJ1-6; 8 bases agree with TRBD1. Germline lookup yields CDR1 SNHLY and CDR2 FYNNEI. This CDR3 is built from 14 residues. Trimming removed 6 bases from V and 7 bases from J; junction bases left unmatched: 5. The CDR3 nucleotides are TGTGCCAGCAGCCGGGACAGGATGAATTCACCCCTCCACTTT. Its translation is CASSRDRMNSPLHF.

The gene calls are TRBV18 and TRBJ2-5; maybe TRBD1 (6 bases). The CDR3 sequence is 14 residues long. V lost 0 bases and J 7 bases, leaving 12 bases between the germline ends. Germline loops: CDR1 KGHSH, CDR2 LQKENI. DNA of the CDR3: TGTGCCAGCTCACCACCGCCCAAAGGGGGGACCCAGTACTTC. Amino acids: CASSPPPKGGTQYF.

The chain links TRBV27 to TRBJ2-1, with D possibly matching TRBD2 (6 bases). Trimming removed 4 bases at V and 12 bases at J, with 25 bases between. CDR3 length: 16 residues. CDR1 is MNHEY and CDR2 is SMNVEV in the germline V gene (reference sequence). This CDR3 reads CASSSPNKRRGIGQFF. CDR3 in DNA: TGTGCCAGCAGTTCCCCGAATAAGCGTCGCGGGATTGGGCAGTTCTTC.

V gene TRBV5-4 combines with J gene TRBJ1-2; 10 bases are shared with TRBD1. V shed 4 bases, J shed 5 bases, and the junction held 11 bases outside the gene matches. Germline V gene lookup returns CDR1 SGHNT and CDR2 YYREEE (reference sequence). This CDR3 spans 16 amino acids. The CDR3 DNA follows: TGTGCCAGCAGCAATCGGGACAGGGGTGTCGGGTATGGCTACACCTTC. Amino acids: CASSNRDRGVGYGYTF.

In its sample, this clone was seen a few times. The J gene is TRBJ1-6, the V gene TRBV30, with D possibly TRBD1 on 6 matching bases. With 3 bases removed from V and 6 bases from J, the gap between germline ends came to 12 bases. This CDR3 comprises 14 residues. In germline, CDR1 is GTSNPN, CDR2 SVGIG (reference sequence). CDR3 nucleotide sequence: TGTGCCTGGAGACAGGGTTTACTTAATTCACCCCTCCACTTT. Its protein product is CAWRQGLLNSPLHF.

J is TRBJ1-5 and V is TRBV28; D may be TRBD1 (6 bases). Trimming left V 5 bases short and J 0 bases short, with 23 bases between. Germline V gives CDR1 MDHEN, CDR2 SYDVKM. CDR3 size: 19 residues. The CDR3 here is CASSPREGGPHYSNQPQHF. CDR3 bases: TGTGCCAGCAGTCCCCGGGAGGGGGGACCACATTATAGCAATCAGCCCCAGCATTTT.

This clone has a single count. This chain uses TRBV4-2 with TRBJ2-7, with D hard to call. The V and J ends lost 2 bases and 2 bases respectively, with 19 bases between them. CDR1 is LGHNA and CDR2 is YNFKEQ in the germline V gene. The CDR3 consists of 17 residues. CDR3 coding DNA: TGTGCCAGCAGCCAAATACTTTCTGGTCAACGTGCCTACGAGCAGTACTTC. Amino acids: CASSQILSGQRAYEQYF.

The chain has TRBV7-2 and TRBJ1-4; no clear D gene. With 2 bases removed from V and 5 bases from J, the gap between germline ends came to 12 bases. The V gene's germline CDR1 is SGHTA and CDR2 FQGNSA. The CDR3 sequence is 15 residues long. The CDR3 coding sequence is TGTGCCAGCAGCTTACTAGGGTCGGGGAATGAAAAACTGTTTTTT. Protein product: CASSLLGSGNEKLFF. The full variable domain, with the rest looked up from reference TRBV7-2 and TRBJ1-4, is GAGVSQSPSNKVTEKGKDVELRCDPISGHTALYWYRQSLGQGLEFLIYFQGNSAPDKSGLPSDRFSAERTGGSVSTLTIQRTQQEDSAVYLCASSLLGSGNEKLFFGSGTQLSVL.

The chain recombines TRBV27 with TRBJ1-5; D is ambiguous. There are 13 residues in the CDR3. Germline CDR1 and CDR2: MNHEY and SMNVEV (reference sequence). Trimming removed 9 bases at V and 4 bases at J, with 13 bases between. The CDR3 here is CASQATGNQPQHF. In DNA, the CDR3 is TGTGCCAGTCAAGCGACGGGGAATCAGCCCCAGCATTTT.

The count of this clone is one. Written as DNA, the CDR3 is TGCAGCGTTGAAGGACTAGCGGGAGTTCTAGAGCAGTACTTC. This encodes CSVEGLAGVLEQYF. This chain uses TRBV29-1 with TRBJ2-7; 12 bases map to TRBD2. The trim removed 1 base at V and 7 bases at J, leaving 5 bases unmatched. The CDR3 has 14 amino acids. Germline loops: CDR1 SQVTM, CDR2 ANQGSEA.